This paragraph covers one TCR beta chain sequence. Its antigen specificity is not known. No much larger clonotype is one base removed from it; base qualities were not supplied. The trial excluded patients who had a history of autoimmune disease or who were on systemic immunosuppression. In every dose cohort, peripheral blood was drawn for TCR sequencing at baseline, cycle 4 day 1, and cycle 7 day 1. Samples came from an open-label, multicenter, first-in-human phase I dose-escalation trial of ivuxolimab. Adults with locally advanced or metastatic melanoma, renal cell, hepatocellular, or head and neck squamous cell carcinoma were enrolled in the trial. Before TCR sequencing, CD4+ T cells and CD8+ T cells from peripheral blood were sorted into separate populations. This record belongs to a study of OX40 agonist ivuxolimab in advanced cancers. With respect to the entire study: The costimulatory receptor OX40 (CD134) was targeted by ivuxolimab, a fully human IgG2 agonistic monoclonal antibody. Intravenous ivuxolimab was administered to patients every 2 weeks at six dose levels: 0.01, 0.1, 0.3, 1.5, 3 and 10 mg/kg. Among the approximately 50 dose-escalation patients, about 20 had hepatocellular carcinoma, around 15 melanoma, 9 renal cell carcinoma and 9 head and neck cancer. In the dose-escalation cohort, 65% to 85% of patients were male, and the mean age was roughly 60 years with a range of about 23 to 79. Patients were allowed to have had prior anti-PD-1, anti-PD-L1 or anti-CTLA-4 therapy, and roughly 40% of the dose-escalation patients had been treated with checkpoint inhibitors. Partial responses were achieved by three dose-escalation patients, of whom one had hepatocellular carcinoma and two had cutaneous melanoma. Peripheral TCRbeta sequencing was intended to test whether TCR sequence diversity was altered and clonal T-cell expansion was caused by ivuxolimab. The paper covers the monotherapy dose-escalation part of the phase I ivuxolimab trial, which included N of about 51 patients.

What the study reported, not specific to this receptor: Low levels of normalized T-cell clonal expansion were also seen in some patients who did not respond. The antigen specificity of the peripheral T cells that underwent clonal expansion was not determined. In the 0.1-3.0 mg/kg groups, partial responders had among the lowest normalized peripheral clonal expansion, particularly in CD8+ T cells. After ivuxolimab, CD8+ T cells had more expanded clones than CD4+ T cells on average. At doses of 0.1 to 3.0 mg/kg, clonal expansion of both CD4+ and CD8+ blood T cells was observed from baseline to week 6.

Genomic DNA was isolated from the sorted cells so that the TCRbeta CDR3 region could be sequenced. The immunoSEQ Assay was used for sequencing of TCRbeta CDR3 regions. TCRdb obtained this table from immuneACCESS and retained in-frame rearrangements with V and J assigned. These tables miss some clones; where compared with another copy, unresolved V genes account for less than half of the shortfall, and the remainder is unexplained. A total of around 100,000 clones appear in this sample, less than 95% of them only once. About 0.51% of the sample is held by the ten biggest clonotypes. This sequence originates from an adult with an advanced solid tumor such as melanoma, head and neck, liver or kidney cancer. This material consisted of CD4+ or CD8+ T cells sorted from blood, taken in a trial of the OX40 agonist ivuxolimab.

The DNA reads TGTGCCAGCAGTGAAGGGTTCTACGAGCAGTACTTC. Translated, it gives CASSEGFYEQYF. In this chain, TRBV6-1 is recombined with TRBJ2-7; the D gene is not confidently resolved. The CDR1 and CDR2 encoded by the germline V gene are MNHNS and SASEGT. V drops 1 base and J drops 3 bases, leaving 4 bases in between. From the cysteine through the phenylalanine, the CDR3 covers 12 amino acids. Only the CDR3 DNA is retained, 36 bases long and in frame from the first base.